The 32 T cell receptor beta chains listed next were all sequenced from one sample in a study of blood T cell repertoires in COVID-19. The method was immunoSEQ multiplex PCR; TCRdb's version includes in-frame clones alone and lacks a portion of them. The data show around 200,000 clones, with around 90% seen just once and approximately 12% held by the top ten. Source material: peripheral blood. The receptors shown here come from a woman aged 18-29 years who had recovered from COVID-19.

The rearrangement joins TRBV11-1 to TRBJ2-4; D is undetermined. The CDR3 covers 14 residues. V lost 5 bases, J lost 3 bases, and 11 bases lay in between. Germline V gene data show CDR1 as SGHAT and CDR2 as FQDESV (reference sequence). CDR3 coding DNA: TGTGCCAGCAGCGAGGAAATCGGCAAAAACATTCAGTACTTC. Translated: CASSEEIGKNIQYF.

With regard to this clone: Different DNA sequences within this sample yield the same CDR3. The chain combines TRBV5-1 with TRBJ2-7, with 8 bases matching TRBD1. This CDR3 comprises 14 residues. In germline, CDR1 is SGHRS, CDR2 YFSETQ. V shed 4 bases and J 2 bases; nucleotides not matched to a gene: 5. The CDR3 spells CASSLDRETYEQYF. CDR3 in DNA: TGCGCCAGCAGCCTGGACAGGGAGACCTACGAGCAGTACTTC.

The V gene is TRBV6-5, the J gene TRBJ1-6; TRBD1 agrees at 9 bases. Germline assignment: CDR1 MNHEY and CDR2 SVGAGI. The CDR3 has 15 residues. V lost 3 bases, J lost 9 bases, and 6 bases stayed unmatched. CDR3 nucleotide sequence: TGTGCCAGCAGTTATTACAGGGGGCAGGGTTCACCCCTCCACTTT. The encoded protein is CASSYYRGQGSPLHF.

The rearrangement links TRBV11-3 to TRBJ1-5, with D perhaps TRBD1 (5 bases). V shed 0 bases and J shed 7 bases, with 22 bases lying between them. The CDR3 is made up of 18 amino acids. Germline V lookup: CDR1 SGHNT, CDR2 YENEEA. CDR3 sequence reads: CASSLEGGRQGLGQPQHF. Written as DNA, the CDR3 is TGTGCCAGCAGCTTAGAGGGGGGTCGCCAGGGACTGGGGCAGCCCCAGCATTTT.

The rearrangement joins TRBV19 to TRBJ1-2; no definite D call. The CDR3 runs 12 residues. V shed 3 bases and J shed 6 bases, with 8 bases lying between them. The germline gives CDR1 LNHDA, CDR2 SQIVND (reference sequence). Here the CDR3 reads CASSMTLNGYTF. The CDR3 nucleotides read TGTGCCAGTAGTATGACATTGAATGGCTACACCTTC.

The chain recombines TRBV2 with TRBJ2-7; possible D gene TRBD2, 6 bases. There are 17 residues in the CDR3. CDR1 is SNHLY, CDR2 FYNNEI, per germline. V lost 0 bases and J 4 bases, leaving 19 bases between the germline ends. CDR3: CASSEALGTAIGYEQYF. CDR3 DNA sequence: TGTGCCAGCAGTGAAGCGCTGGGGACTGCCATTGGTTACGAGCAGTACTTC.

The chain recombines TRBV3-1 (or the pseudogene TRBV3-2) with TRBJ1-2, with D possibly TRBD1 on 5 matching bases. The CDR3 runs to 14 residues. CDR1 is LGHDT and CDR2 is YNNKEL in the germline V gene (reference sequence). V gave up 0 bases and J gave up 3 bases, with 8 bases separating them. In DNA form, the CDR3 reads TGTGCCAGCAGCCAAGAGGGGCGCGACTATGGCTACACCTTC. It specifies CASSQEGRDYGYTF.

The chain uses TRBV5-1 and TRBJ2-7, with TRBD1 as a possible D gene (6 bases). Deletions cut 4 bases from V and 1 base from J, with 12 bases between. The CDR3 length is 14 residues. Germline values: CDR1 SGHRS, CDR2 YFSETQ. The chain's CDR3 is CASSLTGASYEQYF. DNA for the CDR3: TGCGCCAGCAGCCTGACAGGTGCTTCCTACGAGCAGTACTTC.

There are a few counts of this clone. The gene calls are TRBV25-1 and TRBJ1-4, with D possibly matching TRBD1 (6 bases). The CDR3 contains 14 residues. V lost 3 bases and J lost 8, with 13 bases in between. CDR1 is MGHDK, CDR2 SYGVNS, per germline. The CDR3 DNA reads TGTGCCAGCAGTGATGGGGGGCGGGAGGAAAAACTGTTTTTT. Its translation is CASSDGGREEKLFF.

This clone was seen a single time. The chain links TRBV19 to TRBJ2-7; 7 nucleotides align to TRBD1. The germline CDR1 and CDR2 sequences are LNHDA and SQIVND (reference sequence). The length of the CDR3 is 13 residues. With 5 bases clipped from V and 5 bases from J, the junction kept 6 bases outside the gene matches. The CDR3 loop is CASSAATGDEQYF. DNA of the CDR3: TGTGCCAGTAGTGCCGCAACAGGGGACGAGCAGTACTTC.

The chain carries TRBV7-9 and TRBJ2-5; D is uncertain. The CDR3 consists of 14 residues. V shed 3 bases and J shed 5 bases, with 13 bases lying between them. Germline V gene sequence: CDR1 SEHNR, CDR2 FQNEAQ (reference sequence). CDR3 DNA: TGTGCCAGCAGCTTTTACGGCCTAGGCGAGACCCAGTACTTC. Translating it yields CASSFYGLGETQYF.

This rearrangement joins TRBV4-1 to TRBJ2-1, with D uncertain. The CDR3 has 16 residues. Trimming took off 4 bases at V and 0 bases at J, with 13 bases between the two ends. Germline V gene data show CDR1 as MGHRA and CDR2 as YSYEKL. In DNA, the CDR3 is TGCGCCAGCAGCCCGAGTCACGATTACTCCTACAATGAGCAGTTCTTC. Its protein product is CASSPSHDYSYNEQFF.

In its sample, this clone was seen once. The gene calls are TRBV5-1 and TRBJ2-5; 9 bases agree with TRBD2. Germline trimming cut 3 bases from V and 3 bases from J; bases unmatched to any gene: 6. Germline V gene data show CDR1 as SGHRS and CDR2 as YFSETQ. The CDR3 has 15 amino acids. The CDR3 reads CASSSQGGREETQYF. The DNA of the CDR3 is TGCGCCAGCAGCTCCCAGGGCGGGAGGGAAGAGACCCAGTACTTC.

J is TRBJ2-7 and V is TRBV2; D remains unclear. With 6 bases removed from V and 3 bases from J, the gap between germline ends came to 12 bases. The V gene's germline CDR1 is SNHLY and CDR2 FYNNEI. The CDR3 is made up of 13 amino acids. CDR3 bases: TGTGCCAGCAGGACCCTACGCGGCTACGAGCAGTACTTC. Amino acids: CASRTLRGYEQYF.

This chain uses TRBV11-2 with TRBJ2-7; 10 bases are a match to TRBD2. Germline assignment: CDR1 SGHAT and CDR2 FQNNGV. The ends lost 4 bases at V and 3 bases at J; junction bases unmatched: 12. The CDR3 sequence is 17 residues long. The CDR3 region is CASSSLTGLAVNYEQYF. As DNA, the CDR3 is TGTGCCAGCAGCTCCTTGACCGGACTAGCGGTTAACTACGAGCAGTACTTC.

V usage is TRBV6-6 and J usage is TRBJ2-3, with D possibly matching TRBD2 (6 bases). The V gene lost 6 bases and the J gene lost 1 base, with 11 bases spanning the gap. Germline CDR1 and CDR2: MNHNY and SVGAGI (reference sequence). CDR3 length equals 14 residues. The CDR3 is CASSPAGRTDTQYF. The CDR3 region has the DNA TGTGCCAGCAGCCCCGCGGGGCGCACAGATACGCAGTATTTT.

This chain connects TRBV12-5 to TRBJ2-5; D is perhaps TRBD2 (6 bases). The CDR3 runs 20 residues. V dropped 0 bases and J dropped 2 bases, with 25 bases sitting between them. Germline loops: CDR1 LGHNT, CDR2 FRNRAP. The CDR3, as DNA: TGTGCTAGTGGTTTGGTTCCCTGGAATCCTCTTGCGGGAATTCAAGAGACCCAGTACTTC. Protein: CASGLVPWNPLAGIQETQYF.

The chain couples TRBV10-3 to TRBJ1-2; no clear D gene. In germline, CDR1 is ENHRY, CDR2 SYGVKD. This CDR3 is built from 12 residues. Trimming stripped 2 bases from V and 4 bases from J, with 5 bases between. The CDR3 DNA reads TGTGCCATCAGTGAGAACAGCTATGGCTACACCTTC. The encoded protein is CAISENSYGYTF.

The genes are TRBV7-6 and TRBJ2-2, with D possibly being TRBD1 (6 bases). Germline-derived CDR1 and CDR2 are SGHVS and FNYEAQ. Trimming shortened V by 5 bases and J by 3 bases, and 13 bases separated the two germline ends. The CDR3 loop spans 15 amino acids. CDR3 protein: CASSPPYRDTGELFF. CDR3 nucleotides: TGTGCCAGCAGCCCCCCCTACAGGGACACCGGGGAGCTGTTTTTT.

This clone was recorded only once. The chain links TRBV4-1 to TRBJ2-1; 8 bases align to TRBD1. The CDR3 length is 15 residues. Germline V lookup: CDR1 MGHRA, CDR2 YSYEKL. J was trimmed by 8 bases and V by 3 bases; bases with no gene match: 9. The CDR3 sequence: CASSHSRGLSHEQFF. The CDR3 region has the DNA TGCGCCAGCAGCCATAGCAGGGGGCTGTCCCATGAGCAGTTCTTC.

CDR3 sequence: CAISRDSLTGANVLTF. CDR3 DNA: TGTGCCATCAGCAGGGACAGTTTAACTGGGGCCAACGTCCTGACTTTC. This sequence joins TRBV10-3 and TRBJ2-6; 7 bases align to TRBD1. V lost 6 bases, J lost 2 bases, and 7 bases stayed unmatched. CDR3 size: 16 residues. Germline assignment: CDR1 ENHRY and CDR2 SYGVKD.

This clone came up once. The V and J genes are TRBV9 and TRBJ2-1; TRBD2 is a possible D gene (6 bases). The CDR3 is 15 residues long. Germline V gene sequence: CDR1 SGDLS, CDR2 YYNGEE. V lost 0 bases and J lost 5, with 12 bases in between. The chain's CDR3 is CASSVEDGSHNEQFF. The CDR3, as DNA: TGTGCCAGCAGCGTAGAGGACGGGAGCCACAATGAGCAGTTCTTC.

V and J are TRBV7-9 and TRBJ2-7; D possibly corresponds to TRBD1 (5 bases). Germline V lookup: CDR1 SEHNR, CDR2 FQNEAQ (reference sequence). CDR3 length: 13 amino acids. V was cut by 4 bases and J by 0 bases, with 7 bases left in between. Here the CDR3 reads CASSWGLSYEQYF. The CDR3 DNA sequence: TGTGCCAGCAGCTGGGGCCTCTCCTACGAGCAGTACTTC.

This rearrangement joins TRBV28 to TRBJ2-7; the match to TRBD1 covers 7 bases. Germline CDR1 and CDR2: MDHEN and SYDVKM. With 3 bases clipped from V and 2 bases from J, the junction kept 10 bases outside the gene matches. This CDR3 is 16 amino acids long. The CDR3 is CASSLRGWDRPYEQYF. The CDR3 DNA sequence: TGTGCCAGCAGTTTGCGAGGGTGGGACAGACCCTACGAGCAGTACTTC. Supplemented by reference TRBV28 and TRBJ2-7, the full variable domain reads DVKVTQSSRYLVKRTGEKVFLECVQDMDHENMFWYRQDPGLGLRLIYFSYDVKMKEKGDIPEGYSVSREKKERFSLILESASTNQTSMYLCASSLRGWDRPYEQYFGPGTRLTVT.

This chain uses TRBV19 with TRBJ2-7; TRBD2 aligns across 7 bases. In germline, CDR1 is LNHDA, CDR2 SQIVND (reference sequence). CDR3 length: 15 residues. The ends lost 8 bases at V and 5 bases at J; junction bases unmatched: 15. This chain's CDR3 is CASSVSGLGANEQYF. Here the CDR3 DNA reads TGTGCCAGTTCTGTCTCAGGACTAGGCGCTAACGAGCAGTACTTC. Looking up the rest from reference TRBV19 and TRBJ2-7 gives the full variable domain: DGGITQSPKYLFRKEGQNVTLSCEQNLNHDAMYWYRQDPGQGLRLIYYSQIVNDFQKGDIAEGYSVSREKKESFPLTVTSAQKNPTAFYLCASSVSGLGANEQYFGPGTRLTVT.

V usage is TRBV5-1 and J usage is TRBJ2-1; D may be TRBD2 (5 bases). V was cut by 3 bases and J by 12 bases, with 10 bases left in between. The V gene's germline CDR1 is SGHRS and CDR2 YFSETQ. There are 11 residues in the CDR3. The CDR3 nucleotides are TGCGCCAGCAGCTACGGGATGGGGCAGTTCTTC. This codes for CASSYGMGQFF.

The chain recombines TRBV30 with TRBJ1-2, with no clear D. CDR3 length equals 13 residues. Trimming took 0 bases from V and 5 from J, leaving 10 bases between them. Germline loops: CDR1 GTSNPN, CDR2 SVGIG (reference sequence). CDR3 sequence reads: CAWSVSGGYGYTF. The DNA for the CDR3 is TGTGCCTGGAGTGTATCTGGCGGGTATGGCTACACCTTC.

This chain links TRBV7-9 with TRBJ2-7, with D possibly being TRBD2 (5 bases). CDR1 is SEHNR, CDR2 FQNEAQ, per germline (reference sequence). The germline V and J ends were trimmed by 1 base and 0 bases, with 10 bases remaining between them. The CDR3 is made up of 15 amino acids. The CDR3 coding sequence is TGTGCCAGCAGCTTAGAAACTGACTACTCCTACGAGCAGTACTTC. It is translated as CASSLETDYSYEQYF.

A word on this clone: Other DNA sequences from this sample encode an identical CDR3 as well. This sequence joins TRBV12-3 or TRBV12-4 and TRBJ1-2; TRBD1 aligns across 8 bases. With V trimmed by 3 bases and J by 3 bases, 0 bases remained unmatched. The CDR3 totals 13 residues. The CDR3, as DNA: TGTGCCAGCAGTTTGGACAGGGACTATGGCTACACCTTC. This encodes CASSLDRDYGYTF.

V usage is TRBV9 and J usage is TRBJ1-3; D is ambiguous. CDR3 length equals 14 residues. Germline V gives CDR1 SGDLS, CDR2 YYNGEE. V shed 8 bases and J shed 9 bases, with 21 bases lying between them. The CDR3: CASTNEGSSGTIYF. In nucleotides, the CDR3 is TGTGCCAGTACGAATGAGGGTTCGTCGGGCACCATATATTTT.

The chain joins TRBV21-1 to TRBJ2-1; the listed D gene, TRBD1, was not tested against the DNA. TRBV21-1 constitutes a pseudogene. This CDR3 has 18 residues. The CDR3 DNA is TGTGCCAGCAGCAAAGATTCAGGACAGGGGCCAGGGATTAATGAGCAGTTCTTC. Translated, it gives CASSKDSGQGPGINEQFF.

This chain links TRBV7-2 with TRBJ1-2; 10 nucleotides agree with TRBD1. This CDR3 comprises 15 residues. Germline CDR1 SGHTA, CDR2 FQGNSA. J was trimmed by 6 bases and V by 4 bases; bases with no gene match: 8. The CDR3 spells CASSSRQGAVDGYTF. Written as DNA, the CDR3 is TGTGCCAGCAGCTCAAGACAGGGGGCAGTGGATGGCTACACCTTC.